What follows are 32 T cell receptor beta chains derived from one specimen sequenced in a study of beta chain features in type 1 diabetes (dated by TCRdb to between 2018 and 2020). Broader findings and caveats from the paper: A moderate but significant shortening of TCRB CDR3 length was observed in type 1 diabetes patients in all four CD4+ subsets.

Libraries were prepared through the immunoSEQ multiplex PCR assay. The entire isolated RNA was reverse transcribed using the High Capacity cDNA Reverse Transcription Kit, and thus expressed TCRB transcripts were sequenced. TCRdb took over this immuneACCESS table, retaining in-frame rearrangements with V and J assigned. Such tables are incomplete; in checked studies, under half of the missing clones stem from an unresolved V gene, and the remainder is unexplained. The table for this sample lists 300,000 to 400,000 clones; around 10% of them were counted only once. The ten largest clonotypes hold about 0.6% of the sample. These receptors lack a known antigen. Sequenced material: central memory CD4+ T cells from blood. The source is a man aged 30 to 45 with type 1 diabetes.

This clone was counted only a few times. J is TRBJ1-5 and V is TRBV2; 7 nucleotides align to TRBD1. Unmatched junction bases numbered 7, after V lost 7 bases and J lost 7 bases. Germline lookup yields CDR1 SNHLY and CDR2 FYNNEI. This CDR3 spans 13 amino acids. The CDR3 DNA follows: TGTGCCAGCACTCGACAGGGAAACCAGCCCCAGCATTTT. Residues: CASTRQGNQPQHF.

A few counts support this clone. The chain uses TRBV5-1 and TRBJ2-7; D is possibly TRBD1 (6 bases). The CDR3 length is 12 residues. V gave up 2 bases and J gave up 6 bases, with 9 bases separating them. CDR1 SGHRS and CDR2 YFSETQ come from the germline V gene. The DNA of the CDR3 is TGCGCCAGCAGCTTACAGGGACGCGAGCAGTACTTC. This gives the protein CASSLQGREQYF.

This clone was detected ten times or more. The chain couples TRBV4-3 to TRBJ2-1, with a possible D match to TRBD2 (5 bases). Germline V gene lookup returns CDR1 LGHNA and CDR2 YSLEER. This CDR3 has 13 residues. Trimming pared 0 bases from V and 9 bases from J, leaving 9 bases between. The DNA of the CDR3 is TGCGCCAGCAGCCAAGAGGCTAGCACTGAGCAGTTCTTC. As protein: CASSQEASTEQFF.

This clone was seen more than once but under ten times. The chain recombines TRBV30 with TRBJ1-2; D not certain. This CDR3 comprises 12 residues. Germline CDR1 reads GTSNPN; CDR2 reads SVGIG (reference sequence). V lost 2 bases, J lost 6 bases, and 10 bases lay in between. The CDR3 region has the DNA TGTGCCTGGAGTCAGACCCTGGATGGCTACACCTTC. It encodes CAWSQTLDGYTF. Filled out from reference TRBV30 and TRBJ1-2, the complete variable domain reads SQTIHQWPATLVQPVGSPLSLECTVEGTSNPNLYWYRQAAGRGLQLLFYSVGIGQISSEVPQNLSASRPQDRQFILSSKKLLLSDSGFYLCAWSQTLDGYTFGSGTRLTVV.

This clone has ten or more counts. V is TRBV7-9 and J is TRBJ2-5; D possibly uses TRBD1 or TRBD2 (6 bases each). V lost 8 bases and J 5 bases, leaving 12 bases between the germline ends. Germline CDR1 and CDR2: SEHNR and FQNEAQ (reference sequence). This CDR3 has 12 amino acids. CDR3 region: CASHWGAETQYF. CDR3 nucleotides: TGTGCCAGCCACTGGGGGGCGGAGACCCAGTACTTC.

This clone was seen many times. The chain employs TRBV14 and TRBJ2-3; D remains unclear. Trimming cost V 4 bases and J 0 bases, with 8 bases left between them. The germline gives CDR1 SGHDN, CDR2 FVKESK. The length of the CDR3 is 14 residues. DNA of the CDR3: TGTGCCAGCAGCCGATTAGGGAGCACAGATACGCAGTATTTT. Its translation is CASSRLGSTDTQYF.

This clone was counted at least ten times. Other DNA sequences in the sample encode the same CDR3. The chain has TRBV6-6 and TRBJ2-5, with 8 bases aligning to TRBD1. The CDR3 has 16 amino acids. CDR1 is MNHNY, CDR2 SVGAGI, per germline (reference sequence). V was pared by 6 bases and J by 0 bases, with 9 bases of the junction left unmatched. CDR3 amino acids: CASSYDRGPYQETQYF. CDR3 sequence (DNA): TGTGCCAGCAGCTACGACAGGGGTCCTTACCAAGAGACCCAGTACTTC.

This clone was seen a few times. The V call is TRBV7-9, the J call TRBJ2-5, with D perhaps TRBD1 or TRBD2 (5 bases each). CDR3 length: 15 residues. The V end was cut by 5 bases, the J end by 9 bases, with 22 bases between. Germline CDR1 and CDR2: SEHNR and FQNEAQ (reference sequence). CDR3 nucleotides: TGTGCCAGCAGCCCATATCCCCGGGACCCCCGTCCCCAGTACTTC. This encodes CASSPYPRDPRPQYF. Full variable domain (rest looked up from reference TRBV7-9 and TRBJ2-5): DTGVSQNPRHKITKRGQNVTFRCDPISEHNRLYWYRQTLGQGPEFLTYFQNEAQLEKSRLLSDRFSAERPKGSFSTLEIQRTEQGDSAMYLCASSPYPRDPRPQYFGPGTRLLVL.

This clone was seen only a few times. The chain links TRBV29-1 to TRBJ1-1; possible D gene TRBD1, 6 bases. Germline-derived CDR1 and CDR2 are SQVTM and ANQGSEA. V lost 4 bases and J lost 0, with 9 bases in between. The CDR3 has 13 amino acids. The CDR3 is CSVAGGLNTEAFF. DNA of the CDR3: TGCAGCGTTGCCGGGGGCCTGAACACTGAAGCTTTCTTT.

This chain joins TRBV7-9 and TRBJ2-2, with TRBD2 as a possible D gene (5 bases). The CDR3 sequence is 16 residues long. Germline V gene data show CDR1 as SEHNR and CDR2 as FQNEAQ (reference sequence). V was trimmed by 11 bases and J by 5 bases, leaving 24 bases between them. As DNA, the CDR3 is TGTGCCCCCACTGTGGGCGGTGTATCGGGGACCGGGGAGCTGTTTTTT. Amino acids: CAPTVGGVSGTGELFF.

This clone has more than one count but fewer than ten. In DNA form, the CDR3 reads TGTGCCAGCAGCTTAGCGGGAGTGGTCGATGAGCAGTTCTTC. It is translated as CASSLAGVVDEQFF. The genes are TRBV11-3 and TRBJ2-1; maybe TRBD2 (6 bases). CDR3 size: 14 residues. Germline loops: CDR1 SGHNT, CDR2 YENEEA. V was trimmed by 1 base and J by 8 bases, leaving 12 bases between them. Variable domain in full (rest from reference TRBV11-3 and TRBJ2-1): EAGVVQSPRYKIIEKKQPVAFWCNPISGHNTLYWYLQNLGQGPELLIRYENEEAVDDSQLPKDRFSAERLKGVDSTLKIQPAELGDSAVYLCASSLAGVVDEQFFGPGTRLTVL.

The genes are TRBV5-4 and TRBJ2-5, with 8 nucleotides matching TRBD2. The length of the CDR3 is 15 residues. Germline CDR1 reads SGHNT; CDR2 reads YYREEE (reference sequence). V was clipped by 4 bases and J by 1 base; unmatched bases: 6. CDR3 nucleotide sequence: TGTGCCAGCAGCCCGACCGGGACTAGCCAAGAGACCCAGTACTTC. Its protein product is CASSPTGTSQETQYF.

The sample holds a few counts of this clone. V is TRBV4-2 and J is TRBJ2-7; 8 nucleotides line up with TRBD2. Germline CDR1 and CDR2: LGHNA and YNFKEQ. The CDR3 extends over 16 amino acids. Trimming removed 2 bases from V and 6 bases from J; junction bases left unmatched: 12. The CDR3 nucleotides read TGTGCCAGCAGCCAAAAAGGGCCGGGACTAGTCGGCGAGCAGTACTTC. This sequence encodes CASSQKGPGLVGEQYF.

The gene calls are TRBV18 and TRBJ2-5; unclear D gene. CDR1 is KGHSH and CDR2 is LQKENI in the germline V gene. The CDR3 totals 15 residues. V lost 1 base, J lost 5 bases, and 14 bases lay in between. The CDR3 reads CASSPQINSRETQYF. Here the CDR3 DNA reads TGTGCCAGCTCACCACAAATCAATTCTCGGGAGACCCAGTACTTC.

The chain links TRBV5-1 to TRBJ2-7; D gene uncertain. V was cut by 2 bases and J by 3 bases, with 12 bases left in between. The CDR3 extends over 14 amino acids. Germline V gene data show CDR1 as SGHRS and CDR2 as YFSETQ. The CDR3 bases are TGCGCCAGCAGCTTTTTACCGGCAGACTACGAGCAGTACTTC. Amino acids: CASSFLPADYEQYF.

The chain is built from TRBV7-9 and TRBJ1-2; TRBD1 matches 9 bases. From germline, CDR1 is SEHNR and CDR2 FQNEAQ (reference sequence). This CDR3 is built from 14 residues. The trim removed 5 bases at V and 2 bases at J, leaving 3 bases unmatched. The CDR3 bases are TGTGCCAGCAGCCTAGGACAGGGGAACTATGGCTACACCTTC. Translation gives CASSLGQGNYGYTF.

This clone was counted a few times. The V call is TRBV6-5, the J call TRBJ2-2; D is undetermined. V shed 6 bases and J shed 6 bases, with 8 bases lying between them. Germline loops: CDR1 MNHEY, CDR2 SVGAGI. The CDR3 covers 12 residues. For the CDR3, the DNA is TGTGCCAGCAGACGCGACCCCGGGGAGCTGTTTTTT. This translates into CASRRDPGELFF.

This clone was seen only a few times. The CDR3 nucleotides read TGTGCCAGCAGCTTAGACAGGGGGCCTTACAATGAGCAGTTCTTC. The encoded protein is CASSLDRGPYNEQFF. The V and J genes are TRBV11-3 and TRBJ2-1; 8 bases line up with TRBD1. V trimming: 0 bases; J trimming: 4 bases; junction bases outside the gene matches: 2. Germline V gene sequence: CDR1 SGHNT, CDR2 YENEEA. The CDR3 consists of 15 residues.

This chain uses TRBV7-8 with TRBJ2-1; D gene ambiguous. Deletions cut 1 base from V and 7 bases from J, with 11 bases between. The CDR3 length is 14 residues. Germline CDR1 and CDR2: SGHVS and FQNEAQ. The CDR3 spells CASSLVAQRNEQFF. CDR3 sequence (DNA): TGTGCCAGCAGCTTAGTAGCCCAACGTAATGAGCAGTTCTTC.

The chain is built from TRBV6-1 and TRBJ1-2; D not certain. The CDR3 has 13 residues. Germline V CDR1 and CDR2: MNHNS, SASEGT. V was pared by 7 bases and J by 3 bases, with 12 bases between. CDR3 nucleotides: TGTGCCAGCAATCTAGACGGAGACTATGGCTACACCTTC. Amino acids: CASNLDGDYGYTF.

This clone was picked up a small number of times. This chain joins TRBV28 and TRBJ1-2; no clear D gene. Trimming shortened V by 8 bases and J by 8 bases, and 15 bases separated the two germline ends. Germline loops: CDR1 MDHEN, CDR2 SYDVKM. The CDR3 contains 12 residues. The CDR3 DNA reads as TGTGCCAGCGCAGAGGCTACTTTGGGCTACACCTTC. This encodes CASAEATLGYTF.

There are a few counts of this clone. Here the CDR3 reads CASSLTPGDTQYF. CDR3 in DNA: TGTGCCAGCAGCTTAACCCCGGGGGATACGCAGTATTTT. The chain recombines TRBV7-8 with TRBJ2-3, with D possibly matching TRBD2 (5 bases). V was clipped by 2 bases and J by 6 bases, with 9 bases between them. This CDR3 contains 13 residues. In germline, CDR1 is SGHVS, CDR2 FQNEAQ.

The chain recombines TRBV9 with TRBJ2-7, with a weak D call TRBD1 (5 bases). This CDR3 has 14 residues. Between the trimmed V and J ends, which lost 5 bases and 0 bases, there was a span of 12 bases. The germline gives CDR1 SGDLS, CDR2 YYNGEE. CDR3: CASSYLDSSYEQYF. The CDR3 coding sequence is TGTGCCAGCAGTTACCTCGACAGCTCCTACGAGCAGTACTTC.

This clone was seen more than once but under ten times. The V gene is TRBV4-1, the J gene TRBJ1-5; D call uncertain. CDR3 length: 15 amino acids. In germline, CDR1 is MGHRA, CDR2 YSYEKL. The V end lost 3 bases, the J end lost 6 bases, and 15 bases lay between the germline ends. The chain's CDR3 is CASSQTAEMGQPQHF. The CDR3 DNA reads as TGCGCCAGCAGCCAGACCGCCGAGATGGGTCAGCCCCAGCATTTT.

This clone came up a few times. The chain carries TRBV5-6 and TRBJ2-5, with unresolved D. Germline CDR1 reads SGHDT; CDR2 reads YYEEEE. The CDR3 extends over 12 amino acids. Trimming removed 1 base at V and 2 bases at J, with 3 bases between. The CDR3 loop is CASSLPQETQYF. The CDR3 DNA reads TGTGCCAGCAGCTTGCCACAAGAGACCCAGTACTTC.

This clone was observed a handful of times. The rearrangement uses TRBV5-6 and TRBJ2-3; D remains ambiguous. Germline V gene data show CDR1 as SGHDT and CDR2 as YYEEEE. This CDR3 spans 13 amino acids. Trimming removed 5 bases at V and 0 bases at J, with 7 bases between. In DNA form, the CDR3 reads TGTGCCAGCAGTGGGTGGAGCACAGATACGCAGTATTTT. Amino acids: CASSGWSTDTQYF.

This clone was recorded a few times. Other DNA sequences in this specimen translate into the identical CDR3. The chain is built from TRBV5-4 and TRBJ2-5; no clear D gene. Germline V gene data show CDR1 as SGHNT and CDR2 as YYREEE (reference sequence). V lost 0 bases to trimming and J lost 5 bases, with 5 bases between them. This CDR3 is built from 12 residues. This CDR3 reads CASSLGRETQYF. DNA for the CDR3: TGTGCCAGCAGCTTGGGTAGGGAGACCCAGTACTTC.

This clone showed up just a few times. The genes are TRBV5-1 and TRBJ2-2; perhaps TRBD1 as D (5 bases). The germline V and J ends were trimmed by 4 bases and 6 bases, with 19 bases remaining between them. There are 16 residues in the CDR3. CDR1 is SGHRS and CDR2 is YFSETQ in the germline V gene. The CDR3 sequence is CASSPRTYSRAGELFF. The CDR3 DNA sequence: TGCGCCAGCAGCCCCCGGACATACTCACGAGCCGGGGAGCTGTTTTTT.

This clone has just one count. V usage is TRBV5-1 and J usage is TRBJ1-6; 7 bases agree with TRBD1. Trimming cost V 10 bases and J 10 bases; bases outside gene matches: 17. The CDR3 extends over 15 amino acids. Germline values: CDR1 SGHRS, CDR2 YFSETQ. The CDR3 DNA sequence: TGCGCCTCCTCAGACAGGGACGGCAGGGGGTCACCCCTCCACTTT. It is translated as CASSDRDGRGSPLHF.

This clone was seen only a few times. The CDR3 sequence is CASSARQGEGAFF. CDR3 nucleotide sequence: TGTGCCAGCAGTGCTAGACAGGGAGAGGGAGCTTTCTTT. The chain joins TRBV6-4 to TRBJ1-1; 7 nucleotides match TRBD1. The CDR3 has 13 amino acids. CDR1 MRHNA and CDR2 SNTAGT come from the germline V gene. After removal of 4 bases from V and 10 bases from J, the junction contained 9 bases not matched to a gene.

This clone was seen only a few times. The CDR3 reads CASSKGSKETQYF. Here the CDR3 DNA reads TGTGCCAGCAGTAAGGGCAGCAAAGAGACCCAGTACTTC. The V call is TRBV28, the J call TRBJ2-5; D is unclear. Trimming cost V 5 bases and J 3 bases, with 10 bases left between them. Germline loops: CDR1 MDHEN, CDR2 SYDVKM. The CDR3 length is 13 residues.

The gene calls are TRBV7-2 and TRBJ2-3; 13 nucleotides align to TRBD2. Germline CDR1 SGHTA, CDR2 FQGNSA. This CDR3 has 17 residues. V gave up 5 bases and J gave up 2 bases; unmatched junction bases: 7. Here the CDR3 reads CASSPQGLAGVTDTQYF. CDR3 DNA sequence: TGTGCCAGCAGCCCCCAAGGACTAGCGGGAGTCACAGATACGCAGTATTTT.